A single sample gave rise to the 15 T cell receptor beta chains below, sequenced in a study of blood T cell repertoires in COVID-19. The method was immunoSEQ multiplex PCR; TCRdb's version includes in-frame clones alone and lacks a portion of them. Among tens of thousands of clones listed, 85% to 90% were seen once. The sequencing input was peripheral blood. Receptors were obtained from a human donor with active COVID-19. The donor label of this sample is uncertain.

V usage is TRBV11-3 and J usage is TRBJ2-5; D is possibly TRBD2 (7 bases). With 1 base removed from V and 5 bases from J, the gap between germline ends came to 8 bases. The CDR3 covers 13 residues. Germline V gene sequence: CDR1 SGHNT, CDR2 YENEEA. For the CDR3, the DNA is TGTGCCAGCAGCTTAGGCGGGGGCGAGACCCAGTACTTC. Protein product: CASSLGGGETQYF.

The rearrangement uses TRBV5-4 and TRBJ2-2, with 7 bases fitting TRBD1. The V segment lost 9 bases and the J segment 4 bases; nucleotides outside the gene matches: 6. Germline V CDR1 and CDR2: SGHNT, YYREEE (reference sequence). The CDR3 is 13 residues long. Written as DNA, the CDR3 is TGTGCCACCTCAGGGGGAAGCACCGGGGAGCTGTTTTTT. It encodes CATSGGSTGELFF.

The V call is TRBV7-2, the J call TRBJ1-2; 10 bases map to TRBD1. The CDR3 contains 16 residues. The V and J ends lost 6 bases and 8 bases, in that order; junction bases with no gene match: 15. Germline V lookup: CDR1 SGHTA, CDR2 FQGNSA. CDR3 loop: CASSSAAGQGLRGYTF. The CDR3 DNA reads TGTGCCAGCAGTTCCGCCGCGGGACAGGGGTTGAGGGGCTACACCTTC.

The rearrangement uses TRBV5-4 and TRBJ1-4; TRBD1 agrees at 9 bases. This CDR3 region has 15 residues. Germline V lookup: CDR1 SGHNT, CDR2 YYREEE (reference sequence). The ends lost 2 bases at V and 6 bases at J; junction bases unmatched: 5. The CDR3 is CASSFSTGGHEKLFF. The DNA for the CDR3 is TGTGCCAGCAGCTTCTCTACAGGGGGCCATGAAAAACTGTTTTTT.

On this clone: At the DNA level, this CDR3 is encoded by other sequences in the same sample as well. This chain connects TRBV5-4 to TRBJ2-7; D not resolved. Germline V gene data show CDR1 as SGHNT and CDR2 as YYREEE (reference sequence). V shed 1 base and J shed 3 bases, with 5 bases lying between them. The CDR3 covers 12 residues. The CDR3 DNA follows: TGTGCCAGCAGCTTGTACGGCTACGAGCAGTACTTC. Encoded protein: CASSLYGYEQYF. The full variable domain, its missing parts supplied by reference TRBV5-4 and TRBJ2-7, is ETGVTQSPTHLIKTRGQQVTLRCSSQSGHNTVSWYQQALGQGPQFIFQYYREEENGRGNFPPRFSGLQFPNYSSELNVNALELDDSALYLCASSLYGYEQYFGPGTRLTVT.

The rearrangement uses TRBV9 and TRBJ2-7; 7 bases line up with TRBD1. The CDR3 extends over 16 amino acids. V trimming: 4 bases; J trimming: 6 bases; junction bases outside the gene matches: 16. Germline V gene data show CDR1 as SGDLS and CDR2 as YYNGEE. CDR3 region: CASSKRTGPLTGEQYF. CDR3 nucleotides: TGTGCCAGCAGCAAGAGGACAGGACCCCTAACTGGCGAGCAGTACTTC.

The genes are TRBV9 and TRBJ2-1, with D possibly TRBD2 on 6 matching bases. Germline V gene sequence: CDR1 SGDLS, CDR2 YYNGEE. V was shortened by 4 bases and J by 0 bases, with 8 bases between the two germline ends. The CDR3 has 14 residues. Here the CDR3 DNA reads TGTGCCAGCAGCACCGGGAGCTCCTACAATGAGCAGTTCTTC. Amino acid sequence: CASSTGSSYNEQFF.

The rearrangement uses TRBV28 and TRBJ2-7; 8 bases fit TRBD1. The CDR3 contains 14 residues. Germline-derived CDR1 and CDR2 are MDHEN and SYDVKM. Trimming removed 6 bases from V and 2 bases from J; junction bases left unmatched: 6. In nucleotides, the CDR3 is TGTGCCAGCAGCCAGGGACAGGCCCCCTACGAGCAGTACTTC. Protein product: CASSQGQAPYEQYF.

This chain links TRBV4-2 with TRBJ2-5; 13 bases fit TRBD2. The CDR3 is 19 residues long. Germline lookup yields CDR1 LGHNA and CDR2 YNFKEQ. J was trimmed by 4 bases and V by 0 bases; bases with no gene match: 11. In nucleotides, the CDR3 is TGTGCCAGCAGCCAAGAAGAACTAGCGGGGGGGCCGAGTCGAGAGACCCAGTACTTC. Translated, it gives CASSQEELAGGPSRETQYF.

The V call is TRBV3-1 (or the pseudogene TRBV3-2), the J call TRBJ1-2, with D possibly matching TRBD1 (5 bases). The CDR3 spans 15 residues. Germline loops: CDR1 LGHDT, CDR2 YNNKEL (reference sequence). V was pared by 4 bases and J by 7 bases, with 19 bases between. The CDR3 here is CASSLGRGDTGGYTF. The DNA for the CDR3 is TGTGCCAGCAGCCTGGGTAGGGGCGATACGGGTGGCTACACCTTC.

J is TRBJ1-1 and V is TRBV28, with D tentatively TRBD1 (5 bases). The V gene's germline CDR1 is MDHEN and CDR2 SYDVKM. The CDR3 is 16 amino acids. V dropped 6 bases and J dropped 0 bases, with 17 bases sitting between them. The CDR3, as DNA: TGTGCCAGCAGCTCTGGGGGGGTGGTGTTGAACACTGAAGCTTTCTTT. Its protein is CASSSGGVVLNTEAFF.

Here the CDR3 reads CASTGWRGADTQYF. In nucleotides, the CDR3 is TGTGCCAGCACGGGTTGGCGGGGGGCCGATACGCAGTATTTT. The genes are TRBV11-2 and TRBJ2-3; 8 bases are a match to TRBD2. The germline CDR1 and CDR2 sequences are SGHAT and FQNNGV. V was pared by 7 bases and J by 6 bases, with 9 bases of the junction left unmatched. The CDR3 length is 14 residues.

The chain carries TRBV5-8 and TRBJ1-1; 9 bases match TRBD1. V shed 4 bases, J shed 1 base, and the junction held 8 bases outside the gene matches. CDR3 size: 16 residues. Germline assignment: CDR1 SGHTS and CDR2 YDEGEE. CDR3 region: CASSPGTGRTNTEAFF. In DNA, the CDR3 is TGTGCCAGCAGCCCCGGGACAGGGAGGACGAACACTGAAGCTTTCTTT.

This clone showed up just a few times. The chain is built from TRBV2 and TRBJ1-3; D uncertain. The V and J ends lost 4 bases and 1 base respectively, with 8 bases between them. The CDR3 length is 14 residues. CDR1 and CDR2 from the germline V gene are SNHLY and FYNNEI. CDR3 in amino acids: CASSGSESGNTIYF. In DNA form, the CDR3 reads TGTGCCAGCAGTGGATCCGAGTCTGGAAACACCATATATTTT.

The J gene is TRBJ1-2, the V gene TRBV29-1; 8 bases match TRBD1. Germline CDR1 is SQVTM and CDR2 is ANQGSEA. There are 13 residues in the CDR3. The V segment lost 6 bases and the J segment 3 bases; nucleotides outside the gene matches: 6. CDR3 nucleotide sequence: TGCAGCGTGGTCAGGGGGCGCGACTATGGCTACACCTTC. It yields the protein CSVVRGRDYGYTF.